This entry features one T cell receptor beta chain sequence. Other DNA sequences within the sample encode an identical CDR3. These data come from a study of blood T cell repertoires in COVID-19. Background on the study: Sites across the United States, Italy and Spain contributed samples from acute and convalescent COVID-19. T cells, B-cell-depleted T cells, or PBMCs supplied cDNA or gDNA.

Trimming took off 1 base at V and 6 bases at J, with 7 bases between the two ends. This CDR3 is built from 13 residues. Per the germline V gene, CDR1 is SGHAT and CDR2 is FQNNGV. As handled by the study authors: Estimation of nucleated cell counts relied on the amplification of reference gene primers. Clones were sequenced by immunoSEQ multiplex PCR, and TCRdb holds only the in-frame ones, with some missing. V, J and clone size derive from that table, while D and trimming were established from the DNA sequence. The table includes 150,000 to 190,000 clones, about 85% detected once. The TCR originated in a woman between 55 and 75 years old with COVID-19, enrolled during active disease. The gene calls are TRBV11-2 and TRBJ2-1; D unclear. The source material was peripheral blood. CDR3 bases: TGTGCCAGCAGCTTAGGAGGCCGCAATGAGCAGTTCTTC. Protein sequence: CASSLGGRNEQFF.